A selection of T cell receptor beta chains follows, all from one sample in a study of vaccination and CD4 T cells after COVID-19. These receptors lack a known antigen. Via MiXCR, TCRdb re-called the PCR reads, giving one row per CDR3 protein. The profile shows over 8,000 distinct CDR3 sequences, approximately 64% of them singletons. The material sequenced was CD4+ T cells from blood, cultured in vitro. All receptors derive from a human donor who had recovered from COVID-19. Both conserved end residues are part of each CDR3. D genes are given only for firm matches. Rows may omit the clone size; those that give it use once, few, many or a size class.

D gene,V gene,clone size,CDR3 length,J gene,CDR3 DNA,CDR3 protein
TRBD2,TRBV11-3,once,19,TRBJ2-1,TGTGCCAGCAGCTTACCACAGTGGGCGGGGGGGCCATTCGGCAATGAGCAGTTCTTC,CASSLPQWAGGPFGNEQFF
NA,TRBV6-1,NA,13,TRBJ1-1,TGTGCCAGCAGACCACCTTCGGGCACTGAAGCTTTCTTT,CASRPPSGTEAFF
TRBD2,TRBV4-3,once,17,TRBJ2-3,TGCGCCAGCAGCCAAGGGATGAGCGGGGGGGCGTCGGATACGCAGTATTTT,CASSQGMSGGASDTQYF
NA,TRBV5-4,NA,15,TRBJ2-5,TGTGCCGCAAGTAGGGCCCCCGGCCCCCAAGAGACCCAGTACTTC,CAASRAPGPQETQYF
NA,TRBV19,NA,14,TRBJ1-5,TGTGCCAGTAGTACCCAATCTGGCAATCAGCCCCAGCATTTT,CASSTQSGNQPQHF
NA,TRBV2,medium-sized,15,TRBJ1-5,TGTGCCAGCAGTGAAGCGTTGGGGGTCAATCAGCCCCAGCATTTT,CASSEALGVNQPQHF
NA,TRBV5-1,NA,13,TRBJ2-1,TGCGCCAGCAGCGCCGAAACGATCGATGAGCAGTTCTTC,CASSAETIDEQFF
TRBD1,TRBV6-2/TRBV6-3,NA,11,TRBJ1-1,TGTGCCAGCATGGACAGGGGAGAAGCTTTCTTT,CASMDRGEAFF
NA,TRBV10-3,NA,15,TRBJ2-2,TGTGCCATCAGTGTACAGGGTACGAACACCGGGGAGCTGTTTTTT,CAISVQGTNTGELFF
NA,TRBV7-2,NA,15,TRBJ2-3,TGTGCCAGCAGCTTAGATGGGGTAAAGGGGGATACGCAGTATTTT,CASSLDGVKGDTQYF
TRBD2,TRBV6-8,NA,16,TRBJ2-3,TGTGCCAGCAGTTACGGAGCGGGAGGGCCGACGGATACGCAGTATTTT,CASSYGAGGPTDTQYF
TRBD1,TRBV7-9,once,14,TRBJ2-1,TGTGCCAGCAGCATCTCTGCCGGGACAGGGGAGGCGTTCTTC,CASSISAGTGEAFF
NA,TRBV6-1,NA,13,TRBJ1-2,TGTGCCAGCAGTCAGGGTCTGCGCTATGGCTACACCTTC,CASSQGLRYGYTF
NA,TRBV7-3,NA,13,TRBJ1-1,TGTGCCAGCAGCCCGGGGCGGGGAACTGAAGCTTTCTTT,CASSPGRGTEAFF
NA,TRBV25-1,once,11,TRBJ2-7,TGTGCCAGCACCCGGGCCTACGAGCAGTACTTC,CASTRAYEQYF
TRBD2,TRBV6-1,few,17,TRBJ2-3,TGTGCCAGCAGTGAAGTTAGGAGACTAGCGGGACCAGATACGCAGTATTTT,CASSEVRRLAGPDTQYF
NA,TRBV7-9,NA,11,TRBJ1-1,TGTGCCAGCAGCCTCATAACTGAAGCTTTCTTT,CASSLITEAFF